These T cell receptor beta chains were read from a single sample in a study of cytomegalovirus exposure and HLA in healthy donors. Profiled with immunoSEQ multiplex PCR; TCRdb holds only in-frame clones, not every one. This sample yields about 150,000 clones, of which 60% to 80% are seen a single time; 13% belongs to the top ten. The sample comprised PBMCs. The source of these receptors is a woman aged 45-65 years in good health and CMV-seropositive. Each CDR3 is given with its conserved first and last residue. A D gene is named only where the DNA matches it firmly. Rows give clone size only sometimes, using once, few, many, or a class for an expanded clone.

clone size,J gene,V gene,D gene,CDR3 protein,CDR3 DNA
.,TRBJ1-2,TRBV9,.,CASSVDPNIYGYTF,TGTGCCAGCAGCGTAGACCCCAACATCTATGGCTACACCTTC
.,TRBJ2-2,TRBV7-9,TRBD1,CASSRPTGVNTGELFF,TGTGCCAGCAGTCGCCCGACAGGGGTAAACACCGGGGAGCTGTTTTTT
few,TRBJ2-3,TRBV11-2,.,CASSFAGWAMADTQYF,TGTGCCAGCAGCTTTGCGGGGTGGGCCATGGCAGATACGCAGTATTTT
few,TRBJ1-1,TRBV29-1,.,CSFRRGTEAFF,TGCAGCTTCCGCAGGGGCACTGAAGCTTTCTTT
.,TRBJ1-1,TRBV5-5,.,CASSLIALNTEAFF,TGTGCCAGCAGCTTAATAGCCTTGAACACTGAAGCTTTCTTT
.,TRBJ1-1,TRBV9,TRBD1,CASSVSPGGRDEAFF,TGTGCCAGCAGCGTGAGCCCAGGGGGCAGGGATGAAGCTTTCTTT
.,TRBJ1-1,TRBV6-5,.,CASSYFGQFEAFF,TGTGCCAGCAGTTACTTTGGACAGTTTGAAGCTTTCTTT
once,TRBJ1-4,TRBV18,.,CASSPIDRSTNEKLFF,TGTGCCAGCTCTCCTATCGACAGGTCAACTAATGAAAAACTGTTTTTT
once,TRBJ2-3,TRBV11-3,TRBD2,CASSFTSGGFTDTQYF,TGTGCCAGCAGCTTCACTAGCGGGGGTTTCACAGATACGCAGTATTTT
.,TRBJ1-1,TRBV5-5,.,CASSPRAYTEAFF,TGTGCCAGCAGCCCGCGTGCGTACACTGAAGCTTTCTTT
.,TRBJ2-1,TRBV6-1,TRBD2,CASSEGRGGYNEQFF,TGTGCCAGCAGTGAAGGGCGGGGGGGCTACAATGAGCAGTTCTTC
.,TRBJ2-2,TRBV7-6,.,CASSFGRTASSTGELFF,TGTGCCAGCAGCTTCGGTCGGACAGCTAGTTCCACCGGGGAGCTGTTTTTT
.,TRBJ1-1,TRBV6-1,TRBD1,CASSFLTGDTEAFF,TGTGCCAGCAGTTTCTTAACAGGGGACACTGAAGCTTTCTTT
few,TRBJ2-2,TRBV5-1,.,CASSPRRGGGTGELFF,TGCGCCAGCAGCCCTAGGAGAGGGGGGGGCACCGGGGAGCTGTTTTTT
few,TRBJ1-4,TRBV13,.,CASSTRGYEKLFF,TGTGCCAGCAGCACGAGGGGGTACGAAAAACTGTTTTTT
.,TRBJ2-2,TRBV5-1,TRBD1,CASSSRQGAGGELFF,TGCGCCAGCAGCTCCCGACAGGGGGCCGGCGGGGAGCTGTTTTTT
.,TRBJ2-2,TRBV5-1,.,CASSTTGGADTGELFF,TGCGCCAGCAGCACGACAGGAGGAGCGGACACCGGGGAGCTGTTTTTT
.,TRBJ2-3,TRBV29-1,.,CSARSGPTQYF,TGCAGCGCCCGGAGCGGACCTACGCAGTATTTT
.,TRBJ1-1,TRBV7-2,.,CASSSGGRLSTEAFF,TGTGCCAGCAGCTCCGGGGGACGGCTGAGCACTGAAGCTTTCTTT
once,TRBJ2-1,TRBV19,TRBD2,CAGSPLADLRGEQFF,TGTGCCGGTAGCCCACTAGCGGACCTACGGGGTGAGCAGTTCTTC
.,TRBJ1-1,TRBV29-1,.,CSVETGGRNTEAFF,TGCAGCGTTGAAACTGGGGGCCGGAACACTGAAGCTTTCTTT
.,TRBJ1-1,TRBV11-2,.,CASSLDGQYTEAFF,TGTGCCAGCAGCTTAGATGGCCAGTACACTGAAGCTTTCTTT
few,TRBJ1-6,TRBV13,.,CASSLGPRGNSPLHF,TGTGCCAGCAGCTTAGGCCCAAGAGGGAATTCACCCCTCCACTTT
few,TRBJ2-5,TRBV9,.,CASSVDRGPSPQETQYF,TGTGCCAGCAGCGTAGATAGAGGTCCCTCCCCCCAAGAGACCCAGTACTTC
once,TRBJ1-2,TRBV14,TRBD1,CASSQDRGGYTF,TGTGCCAGCAGTCAGGACAGGGGCGGCTACACCTTT
.,TRBJ2-3,TRBV5-1,.,CASSLGGSTDTQYF,TGCGCCAGCAGCTTGGGAGGATCAACAGATACGCAGTATTTT
.,TRBJ1-6,TRBV11-2,.,CASSLVRSSYNSPLHF,TGTGCCAGCAGCTTAGTAAGGAGCTCCTATAATTCACCCCTCCACTTT
few,TRBJ2-7,TRBV5-8,.,CASRRDGYEQYF,TGTGCCAGCAGGCGGGACGGCTACGAGCAGTACTTC
.,TRBJ2-1,TRBV19,TRBD1,CASSPPGQGGNEQFF,TGTGCCAGTAGCCCTCCGGGACAGGGGGGGAATGAGCAGTTCTTC
few,TRBJ2-1,TRBV7-9,TRBD1,CASSLVQDRAFF,TGTGCCAGCAGCTTAGTTCAGGACAGGGCTTTCTTC
.,TRBJ2-2,TRBV19,.,CASSIGATGELFF,TGTGCCAGTAGTATAGGCGCTACCGGGGAGCTGTTTTTT
many,TRBJ1-5,TRBV9,.,CASSPEGEGDQPQHF,TGTGCCAGCAGTCCAGAAGGGGAGGGGGACCAGCCCCAGCATTTT
.,TRBJ1-2,TRBV19,.,CASSNLGGYTF,TGTGCCAGTAGTAATCTCGGGGGCTACACCTTC
.,TRBJ2-3,TRBV7-9,.,CASSLLGLVDTQYF,TGTGCCAGCAGCTTATTAGGACTCGTAGATACGCAGTATTTT
.,TRBJ2-3,TRBV10-2,.,CASRLQPGTDTQYF,TGCGCCAGCAGACTGCAACCCGGCACAGATACGCAGTATTTT
.,TRBJ2-7,TRBV6-5,.,CASSYSGGESSYEQYF,TGTGCCAGCAGTTACTCAGGGGGGGAGAGCTCCTACGAGCAGTACTTC
.,TRBJ2-2,TRBV5-1,TRBD2,CASSYSGGAGELFF,TGCGCCAGCAGTTATAGCGGGGGGGCCGGGGAGCTGTTTTTT
.,TRBJ2-2,TRBV6-5,.,CASSYLGASGELFF,TGTGCCAGCAGTTACTTGGGGGCGTCCGGGGAGCTGTTTTTT